These 20 T cell receptor beta chains came from one sample sequenced in a study of blood T cell repertoires in COVID-19. The data were produced by immunoSEQ multiplex PCR, yet TCRdb's version contains in-frame clones alone and is incomplete. The sample shows 100,000 to 130,000 clones, 88% of them seen only once. The sample comprised peripheral blood. The source of these receptors is a human donor in a cohort sampled during active COVID-19.

V is TRBV19 and J is TRBJ1-1, with a possible D match to TRBD1 (5 bases). The CDR3 extends over 14 amino acids. Germline V gene data show CDR1 as LNHDA and CDR2 as SQIVND (reference sequence). V lost 6 bases and J 1 base, leaving 12 bases between the germline ends. CDR3 in DNA: TGTGCCAGTAGCAGGAGGGGAGAGAACACTGAAGCTTTCTTT. Its protein is CASSRRGENTEAFF.

The rearrangement uses TRBV5-6 and TRBJ1-5; 9 bases are a match to TRBD1. Germline V lookup: CDR1 SGHDT, CDR2 YYEEEE. With 1 base clipped from V and 8 bases from J, the junction kept 7 bases outside the gene matches. The CDR3 is 15 amino acids. Here the CDR3 reads CASSLWDRDFKPQHF. In DNA, the CDR3 is TGTGCCAGCAGCTTGTGGGACAGGGATTTTAAGCCCCAGCATTTT.

The V call is TRBV10-2, the J call TRBJ1-2; D is uncertain. V was pared by 8 bases and J by 4 bases, with 11 bases between. This CDR3 has 12 amino acids. Germline-derived CDR1 and CDR2 are WSHSY and SAAADI. The CDR3 sequence: CASSVPSYGYTF. The DNA of the CDR3 is TGCGCCAGCTCCGTTCCCTCCTATGGCTACACCTTC.

V gene TRBV2 combines with J gene TRBJ1-5, with a tentative D call TRBD1 (6 bases). V was clipped by 7 bases and J by 4 bases, with 11 bases between them. The CDR3 is 13 residues long. Germline V gene sequence: CDR1 SNHLY, CDR2 FYNNEI. CDR3 nucleotide sequence: TGTGCCAGCAAAGGGACATCTAATCAGCCCCAGCATTTT. This sequence encodes CASKGTSNQPQHF.

V usage is TRBV6-6 and J usage is TRBJ2-7; 7 bases fit TRBD1. This CDR3 has 14 amino acids. Germline V gives CDR1 MNHNY, CDR2 SVGAGI (reference sequence). Trimming removed 7 bases from V and 5 bases from J; junction bases left unmatched: 11. The CDR3 sequence: CASILRGGADEQYF. CDR3 coding DNA: TGTGCCAGCATCCTGCGAGGGGGCGCGGACGAGCAGTACTTC.

The rearrangement joins TRBV7-3 to TRBJ1-1, with 10 bases matching TRBD1. This CDR3 is 14 amino acids long. The germline V gene encodes CDR1 SGHTA and CDR2 FQGTGA. V trimming: 3 bases; J trimming: 2 bases; junction bases outside the gene matches: 0. The chain's CDR3 is CASSLTGGNTEAFF. The CDR3 DNA is TGTGCCAGCAGCTTGACAGGGGGCAACACTGAAGCTTTCTTT. The variable domain in full, completed from reference TRBV7-3 and TRBJ1-1, reads GAGVSQTPSNKVTEKGKYVELRCDPISGHTALYWYRQSLGQGPEFLIYFQGTGAADDSGLPNDRFFAVRPEGSVSTLKIQRTERGDSAVYLCASSLTGGNTEAFFGQGTRLTVV.

This chain links TRBV12-3 or TRBV12-4 with TRBJ2-7; TRBD1 is a possible D gene (6 bases). This CDR3 has 12 residues. V dropped 5 bases and J dropped 4 bases, with 9 bases sitting between them. The CDR3 protein is CASSGQGYEQYF. The CDR3 DNA reads as TGTGCCAGCAGTGGGCAGGGGTACGAGCAGTACTTC.

The V and J genes are TRBV5-1 and TRBJ2-5; D may be TRBD2 (7 bases). V dropped 2 bases and J dropped 2 bases, with 16 bases sitting between them. The CDR3 has 16 amino acids. Germline CDR1 and CDR2: SGHRS and YFSETQ. DNA for the CDR3: TGCGCCAGCAGCTTCACGAGGGGGGGAGGTCAAGAGACCCAGTACTTC. This sequence encodes CASSFTRGGGQETQYF.

The V call is TRBV28, the J call TRBJ1-2; D unresolved. The V end lost 4 bases, the J end lost 14 bases, and 14 bases lay between the germline ends. The CDR3 extends over 11 amino acids. CDR1 is MDHEN, CDR2 SYDVKM, per germline. In nucleotides, the CDR3 is TGTGCCAGCAGTTCCGGCCCGAGAGGTACCTTC. As protein: CASSSGPRGTF.

The genes are TRBV5-1 and TRBJ2-2; TRBD1 aligns across 8 bases. Germline-derived CDR1 and CDR2 are SGHRS and YFSETQ. This CDR3 is 15 amino acids long. Unmatched junction bases numbered 5, after V lost 3 bases and J lost 4 bases. DNA for the CDR3: TGCGCCAGCAGCTGGGGGGACAGGCGCACCGGGGAGCTGTTTTTT. Encoded protein: CASSWGDRRTGELFF.

In this sample, this clone turned up a few times. Within the sample, other DNA sequences also encode this same CDR3. This chain joins TRBV10-3 and TRBJ2-3; no definite D call. Germline V gene data show CDR1 as ENHRY and CDR2 as SYGVKD. V lost 4 bases to trimming and J lost 1 base, with 9 bases between them. This CDR3 is 14 amino acids long. Here the CDR3 DNA reads TGTGCCATCAGTGCTAGTTCCGGCACAGATACGCAGTATTTT. Its translation: CAISASSGTDTQYF.

The chain couples TRBV6-6 to TRBJ1-2, with no clear D. This CDR3 is built from 15 residues. Between the trimmed V and J ends, which lost 5 bases and 2 bases, there was a span of 15 bases. The V gene's germline CDR1 is MNHNY and CDR2 SVGAGI (reference sequence). For the CDR3, the DNA is TGTGCCAGCAGTCCAGATCCCCTGGGCAACTATGGCTACACCTTC. It translates to CASSPDPLGNYGYTF.

The rearrangement joins TRBV5-8 to TRBJ1-5; unclear D gene. This CDR3 is built from 14 residues. V was cut by 2 bases and J by 7 bases, with 13 bases left in between. The germline V gene encodes CDR1 SGHTS and CDR2 YDEGEE. Written as DNA, the CDR3 is TGTGCCAGCAGCTTTGGATTCGACGGGCAGCCCCAGCATTTT. It translates to CASSFGFDGQPQHF.

The chain employs TRBV28 and TRBJ1-4, with 8 nucleotides matching TRBD1. CDR1 and CDR2 (germline): MDHEN, SYDVKM. V was pared by 3 bases and J by 4 bases, with 10 bases of the junction left unmatched. The CDR3 totals 17 residues. The CDR3 sequence is CASSFGGYDRGNEKLFF. The CDR3 DNA follows: TGTGCCAGCAGTTTTGGAGGATATGACAGGGGTAATGAAAAACTGTTTTTT.

The chain employs TRBV28 and TRBJ1-2; D remains ambiguous. This CDR3 is built from 14 residues. Germline CDR1 MDHEN, CDR2 SYDVKM. V lost 6 bases and J 4 bases, leaving 15 bases between the germline ends. CDR3 residues: CASSSYGGTYGYTF. The CDR3 nucleotides are TGTGCCAGCAGCTCCTACGGAGGTACCTATGGCTACACCTTC.

This clone has a single count. This sequence joins TRBV12-5 and TRBJ2-2, with a weak D call TRBD2 (6 bases). Trimming cost V 0 bases and J 4 bases, with 9 bases left between them. The CDR3 has 15 amino acids. CDR1 is LGHNT, CDR2 FRNRAP, per germline. The CDR3 protein is CASGLVLGGTGELFF. CDR3 coding DNA: TGTGCTAGTGGTTTGGTACTCGGGGGCACCGGGGAGCTGTTTTTT.

Sample share makes this clone medium-sized. J is TRBJ2-2 and V is TRBV19; D is ambiguous. Germline V gene data show CDR1 as LNHDA and CDR2 as SQIVND (reference sequence). This CDR3 comprises 16 residues. V lost 5 bases to trimming and J lost 0 bases, with 13 bases between them. CDR3 sequence reads: CASSPAPRPNTGELFF. Written as DNA, the CDR3 is TGTGCCAGTAGTCCAGCGCCTAGACCGAACACCGGGGAGCTGTTTTTT.

The V call is TRBV10-2, the J call TRBJ2-7; possibly TRBD2 for D (6 bases). The germline gives CDR1 WSHSY, CDR2 SAAADI. The V and J ends lost 8 bases and 5 bases respectively, with 13 bases between them. CDR3 length: 12 residues. The CDR3 DNA is TGCGCCAGCCGGGACTTTGAGGACGAGCAGTACTTC. It translates to CASRDFEDEQYF.

This sequence joins TRBV2 and TRBJ2-7; D might be TRBD2 (7 bases). This CDR3 region has 16 residues. With 4 bases removed from V and 4 bases from J, the gap between germline ends came to 20 bases. Germline assignment: CDR1 SNHLY and CDR2 FYNNEI. In DNA form, the CDR3 reads TGTGCCAGCAGTGCGTGGGGGGAGGGGGGGACGTACGAGCAGTACTTC. Amino acid sequence: CASSAWGEGGTYEQYF.

The V call is TRBV28, the J call TRBJ1-5; D unresolved. Germline values: CDR1 MDHEN, CDR2 SYDVKM. V was clipped by 4 bases and J by 5 bases, with 9 bases between them. CDR3 length: 13 amino acids. CDR3 nucleotides: TGTGCCAGCAGTTCCGCGAGTTATCAGCCCCAGCATTTT. It yields the protein CASSSASYQPQHF.